The 4 T cell receptor beta chains in this list originate from one sample, sequenced in a study of T cells after somatic rescue of genetic block. Assay used: immunoSEQ multiplex PCR; TCRdb lists only in-frame clones, some missing. The sample has roughly 110,000 clones; about 90% are singletons. The sample taken for sequencing was peripheral blood mononuclear cells (PBMCs). These receptors all stem from a woman younger than 30.

The J gene is TRBJ2-1, the V gene TRBV9; possibly TRBD1 or TRBD2 for D (5 bases each). This CDR3 is built from 15 residues. Between the trimmed V and J ends, which lost 0 bases and 0 bases, there was a span of 7 bases. In germline, CDR1 is SGDLS, CDR2 YYNGEE. The CDR3 region is CASSVGGGSYNEQFF. CDR3 nucleotides: TGTGCCAGCAGCGTAGGTGGGGGCTCCTACAATGAGCAGTTCTTC.

V and J are TRBV5-4 and TRBJ1-1; D is perhaps TRBD1 (6 bases). The CDR3 spans 14 residues. CDR1 is SGHNT and CDR2 is YYREEE in the germline V gene (reference sequence). V was clipped by 3 bases and J by 1 base, with 10 bases between them. The CDR3 sequence: CASSSLTGNTEAFF. The CDR3 nucleotides read TGTGCCAGCAGCTCTCTGACAGGGAACACTGAAGCTTTCTTT.

The chain links TRBV9 to TRBJ2-3; tentatively, D is TRBD1 or TRBD2 (6 bases each). In germline, CDR1 is SGDLS, CDR2 YYNGEE. This CDR3 has 16 residues. V shed 3 bases and J shed 0 bases, with 14 bases lying between them. The CDR3 here is CASSASGAYSTDTQYF. The DNA for the CDR3 is TGTGCCAGCAGCGCCTCGGGGGCCTACAGCACAGATACGCAGTATTTT.

This clone was seen once. The gene calls are TRBV2 and TRBJ2-1; 13 nucleotides align to TRBD2. In germline, CDR1 is SNHLY, CDR2 FYNNEI. This CDR3 is built from 15 residues. J gave up 4 bases and V 7 bases, and 4 bases lay outside the gene matches. CDR3 bases: TGTGCCAGCACCAGGACTAGCGGGGGATACAATGAGCAGTTCTTC. It specifies CASTRTSGGYNEQFF. The whole variable domain, filled in from reference TRBV2 and TRBJ2-1, reads EPEVTQTPSHQVTQMGQEVILRCVPISNHLYFYWYRQILGQKVEFLVSFYNNEISEKSEIFDDQFSVERPDGSNFTLKIRSTKLEDSAMYFCASTRTSGGYNEQFFGPGTRLTVL.